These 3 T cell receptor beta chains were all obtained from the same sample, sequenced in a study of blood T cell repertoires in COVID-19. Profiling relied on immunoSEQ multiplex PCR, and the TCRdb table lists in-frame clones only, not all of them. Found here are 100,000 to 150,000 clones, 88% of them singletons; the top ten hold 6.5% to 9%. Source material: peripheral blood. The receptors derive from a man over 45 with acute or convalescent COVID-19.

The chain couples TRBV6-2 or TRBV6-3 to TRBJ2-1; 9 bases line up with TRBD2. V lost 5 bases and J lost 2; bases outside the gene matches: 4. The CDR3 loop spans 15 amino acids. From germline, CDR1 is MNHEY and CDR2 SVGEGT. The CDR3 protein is CASSPTSGPYNEQFF. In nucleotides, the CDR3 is TGTGCCAGCAGTCCGACTAGCGGTCCCTACAATGAGCAGTTCTTC.

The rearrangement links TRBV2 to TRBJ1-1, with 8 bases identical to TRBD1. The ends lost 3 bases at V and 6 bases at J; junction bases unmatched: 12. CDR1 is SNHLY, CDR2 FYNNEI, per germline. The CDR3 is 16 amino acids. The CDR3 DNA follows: TGTGCCAGCAGTGACAGGGGGCCCCACAATTTGGCTGAAGCTTTCTTT. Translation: CASSDRGPHNLAEAFF.

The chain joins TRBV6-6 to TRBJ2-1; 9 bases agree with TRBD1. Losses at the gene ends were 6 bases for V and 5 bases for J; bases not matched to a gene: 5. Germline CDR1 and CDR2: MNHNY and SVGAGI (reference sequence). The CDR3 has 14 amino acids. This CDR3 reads CASRQGAGNNEQFF. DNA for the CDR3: TGTGCCAGCAGACAGGGGGCTGGAAACAATGAGCAGTTCTTC.